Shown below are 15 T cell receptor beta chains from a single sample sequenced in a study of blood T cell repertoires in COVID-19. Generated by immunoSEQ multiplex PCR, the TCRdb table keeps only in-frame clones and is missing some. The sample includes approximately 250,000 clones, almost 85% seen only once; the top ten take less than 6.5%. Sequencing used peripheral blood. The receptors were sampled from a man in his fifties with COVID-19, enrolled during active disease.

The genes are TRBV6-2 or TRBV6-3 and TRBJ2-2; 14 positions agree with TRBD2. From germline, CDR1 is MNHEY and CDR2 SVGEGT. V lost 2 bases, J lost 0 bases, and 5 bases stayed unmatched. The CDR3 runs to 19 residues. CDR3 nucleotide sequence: TGTGCCAGCAGTTACGGACTAGCGGGGGGTTTAGCGAACACCGGGGAGCTGTTTTTT. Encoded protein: CASSYGLAGGLANTGELFF.

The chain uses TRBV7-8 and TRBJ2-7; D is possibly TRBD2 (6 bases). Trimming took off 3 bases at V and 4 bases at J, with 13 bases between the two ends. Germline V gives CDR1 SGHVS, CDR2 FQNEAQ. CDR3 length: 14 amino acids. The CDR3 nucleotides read TGTGCCAGCAGCTTCGGGACCGGGGGTTACGAGCAGTACTTC. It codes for CASSFGTGGYEQYF. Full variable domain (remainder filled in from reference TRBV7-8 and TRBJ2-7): GAGVSQSPRYKVAKRGQDVALRCDPISGHVSLFWYQQALGQGPEFLTYFQNEAQLDKSGLPSDRFFAERPEGSVSTLKIQRTQQEDSAVYLCASSFGTGGYEQYFGPGTRLTVT.

The CDR3 region is CASSPDRGRTEAFF. Written as DNA, the CDR3 is TGTGCCAGCAGCCCCGACAGGGGGCGAACTGAAGCTTTCTTT. The V gene is TRBV7-9, the J gene TRBJ1-1, with 10 bases lining up with TRBD1. There are 14 residues in the CDR3. Germline loops: CDR1 SEHNR, CDR2 FQNEAQ (reference sequence). Unmatched junction bases numbered 5, after V lost 5 bases and J lost 5 bases.

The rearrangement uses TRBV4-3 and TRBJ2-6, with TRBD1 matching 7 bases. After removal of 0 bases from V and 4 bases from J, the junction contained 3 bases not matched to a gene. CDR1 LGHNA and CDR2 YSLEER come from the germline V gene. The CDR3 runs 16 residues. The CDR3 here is CASSQDHRGGANVLTF. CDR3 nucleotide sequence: TGCGCCAGCAGCCAAGATCACAGGGGAGGGGCCAACGTCCTGACTTTC.

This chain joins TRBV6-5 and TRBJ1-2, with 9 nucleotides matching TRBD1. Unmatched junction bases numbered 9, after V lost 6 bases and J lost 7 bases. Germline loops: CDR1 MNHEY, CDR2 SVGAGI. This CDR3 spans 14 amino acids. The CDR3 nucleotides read TGTGCCAGCAGAGCCGGACAGGGGAAGTTTGGCTACACCTTC. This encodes CASRAGQGKFGYTF.

The CDR3 DNA reads as TGTGCCAGCAGCCCTTACGGGGTCACAGATACGCAGTATTTT. Residues: CASSPYGVTDTQYF. The chain has TRBV7-3 and TRBJ2-3, with D possibly being TRBD2 (5 bases). The CDR3 extends over 14 amino acids. Trimming removed 5 bases from V and 2 bases from J, with 11 bases in between. Looked up from germline, CDR1 is SGHTA and CDR2 is FQGTGA. The full variable domain, with the rest looked up from reference TRBV7-3 and TRBJ2-3, is GAGVSQTPSNKVTEKGKYVELRCDPISGHTALYWYRQSLGQGPEFLIYFQGTGAADDSGLPNDRFFAVRPEGSVSTLKIQRTERGDSAVYLCASSPYGVTDTQYFGPGTRLTVL.

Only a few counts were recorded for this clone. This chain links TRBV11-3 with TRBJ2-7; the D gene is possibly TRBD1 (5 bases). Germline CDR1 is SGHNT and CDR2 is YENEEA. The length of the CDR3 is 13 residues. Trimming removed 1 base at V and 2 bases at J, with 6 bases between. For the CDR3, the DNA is TGTGCCAGCAGCTTAGGACAGACCTACGAGCAGTACTTC. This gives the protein CASSLGQTYEQYF. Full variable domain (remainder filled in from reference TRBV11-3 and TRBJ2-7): EAGVVQSPRYKIIEKKQPVAFWCNPISGHNTLYWYLQNLGQGPELLIRYENEEAVDDSQLPKDRFSAERLKGVDSTLKIQPAELGDSAVYLCASSLGQTYEQYFGPGTRLTVT.

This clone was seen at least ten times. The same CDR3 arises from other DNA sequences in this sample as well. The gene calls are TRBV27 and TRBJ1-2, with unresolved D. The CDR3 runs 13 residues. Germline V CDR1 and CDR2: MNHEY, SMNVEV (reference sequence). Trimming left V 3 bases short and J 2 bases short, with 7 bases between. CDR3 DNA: TGTGCCAGCAGTTTGAGGGAAAACTATGGCTACACCTTC. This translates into CASSLRENYGYTF.

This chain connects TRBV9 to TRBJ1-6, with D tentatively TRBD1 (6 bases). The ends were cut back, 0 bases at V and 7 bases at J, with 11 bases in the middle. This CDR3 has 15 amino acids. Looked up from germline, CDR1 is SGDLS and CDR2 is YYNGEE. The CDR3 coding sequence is TGTGCCAGCAGCGTAGAGGGGGAAGGGAATTCACCCCTCCACTTT. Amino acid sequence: CASSVEGEGNSPLHF.

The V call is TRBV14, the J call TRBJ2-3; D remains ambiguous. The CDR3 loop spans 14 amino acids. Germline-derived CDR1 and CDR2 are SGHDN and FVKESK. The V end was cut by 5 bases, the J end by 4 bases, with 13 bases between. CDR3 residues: CASSSDLAPDTQYF. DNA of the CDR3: TGTGCCAGCAGCTCCGACTTGGCCCCAGATACGCAGTATTTT.

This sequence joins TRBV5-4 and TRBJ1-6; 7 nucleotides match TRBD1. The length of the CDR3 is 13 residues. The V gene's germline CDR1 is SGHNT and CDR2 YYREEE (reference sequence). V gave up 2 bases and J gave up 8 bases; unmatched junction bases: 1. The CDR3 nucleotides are TGTGCCAGCAGCTTCGGACAGGATTCACCCCTCCACTTT. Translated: CASSFGQDSPLHF.

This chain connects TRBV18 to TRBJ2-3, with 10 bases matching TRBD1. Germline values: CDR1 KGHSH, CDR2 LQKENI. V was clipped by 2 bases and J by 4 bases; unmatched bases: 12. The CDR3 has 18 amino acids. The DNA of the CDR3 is TGTGCCAGCTCACCAGAAACCGGGACAGGGGTTGCTGCAGATACGCAGTATTTT. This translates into CASSPETGTGVAADTQYF. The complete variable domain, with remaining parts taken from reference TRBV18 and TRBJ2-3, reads NAGVMQNPRHLVRRRGQEARLRCSPMKGHSHVYWYRQLPEEGLKFMVYLQKENIIDESGMPKERFSAEFPKEGPSILRIQQVVRGDSAAYFCASSPETGTGVAADTQYFGPGTRLTVL.

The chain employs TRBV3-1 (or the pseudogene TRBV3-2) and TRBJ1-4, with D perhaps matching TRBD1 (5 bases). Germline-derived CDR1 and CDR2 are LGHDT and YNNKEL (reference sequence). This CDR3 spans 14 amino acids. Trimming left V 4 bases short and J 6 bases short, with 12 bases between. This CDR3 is CASSPSGGDEKLFF. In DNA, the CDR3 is TGTGCCAGCAGCCCGAGTGGGGGGGATGAAAAACTGTTTTTT.

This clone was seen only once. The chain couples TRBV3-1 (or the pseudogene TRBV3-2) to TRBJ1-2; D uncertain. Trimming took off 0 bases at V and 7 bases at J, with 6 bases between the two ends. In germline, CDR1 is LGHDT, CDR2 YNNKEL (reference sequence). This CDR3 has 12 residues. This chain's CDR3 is CASSQDSGGYTF. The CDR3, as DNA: TGTGCCAGCAGCCAAGATTCCGGTGGCTACACCTTC.

This CDR3 is CAISESNTGASYGYTF. CDR3 in DNA: TGTGCCATCAGTGAGTCTAATACAGGGGCTTCCTATGGCTACACCTTC. The chain has TRBV10-3 and TRBJ1-2; 7 positions match TRBD1. Trimming removed 0 bases from V and 4 bases from J; junction bases left unmatched: 8. This CDR3 is built from 16 residues. Germline V gives CDR1 ENHRY, CDR2 SYGVKD.